One and the same sample provided the 23 T cell receptor beta chains below, sequenced in a study of T cell responses to AZD1222 COVID-19 vaccine. Sequenced by immunoSEQ multiplex PCR; TCRdb stores in-frame clones only, minus some. Found here are roughly 90,000 clones, more than 70% of them singletons; the top ten hold about 5.4%. The material sequenced was peripheral blood, taken 28 days after the second AZD1222 dose. These receptors all stem from an adult who received the AZD1222 COVID-19 vaccine.

The rearrangement uses TRBV4-2 and TRBJ2-5; 7 bases map to TRBD1. Unmatched junction bases numbered 1, after V lost 4 bases and J lost 5 bases. The germline V gene encodes CDR1 LGHNA and CDR2 YNFKEQ. This CDR3 comprises 12 residues. CDR3 protein: CASSRDSETQYF. The DNA for the CDR3 is TGTGCCAGCAGCCGGGACAGTGAGACCCAGTACTTC.

This clone was counted once. The V gene is TRBV23-1, the J gene TRBJ2-7; no reliable D call. TRBV23-1 is recorded as an ORF, its role being uncertain. The V end was cut by 1 base, the J end by 2 bases, with 9 bases between. This CDR3 spans 14 amino acids. CDR3 sequence reads: CASSQCVFPYEQYV. CDR3 sequence (DNA): TGCGCCAGCAGTCAATGTGTGTTCCCCTACGAGCAGTACGTC.

The chain uses TRBV11-2 and TRBJ2-5, with 8 bases matching TRBD2. This CDR3 has 16 residues. Germline V lookup: CDR1 SGHAT, CDR2 FQNNGV. V was pared by 5 bases and J by 2 bases, with 10 bases of the junction left unmatched. CDR3 in amino acids: CASSTWERGPQETQYF. The CDR3 DNA sequence: TGTGCCAGCAGCACCTGGGAGCGGGGGCCGCAAGAGACCCAGTACTTC.

This clone has a single count. This chain uses TRBV6-2 or TRBV6-3 with TRBJ2-1, with 7 bases that match TRBD2. The germline V gene has CDR1 MNHEY and CDR2 SVGEGT. Germline trimming cut 2 bases from V and 5 bases from J; bases unmatched to any gene: 9. This CDR3 region has 16 residues. CDR3 in amino acids: CASSYPKGGTNNEQFF. For the CDR3, the DNA is TGTGCCAGCAGTTACCCGAAGGGTGGGACTAACAATGAGCAGTTCTTC.

This chain uses TRBV9 with TRBJ1-4; TRBD1 agrees at 8 bases. Germline loops: CDR1 SGDLS, CDR2 YYNGEE. Trimming cost V 10 bases and J 5 bases; bases outside gene matches: 7. The CDR3 spans 13 residues. The CDR3 bases are TGTGCCCTCGTCCGGACAGGGAATGAAAAACTGTTTTTT. As protein: CALVRTGNEKLFF. The whole variable domain, remainder taken from reference TRBV9 and TRBJ1-4, is DSGVTQTPKHLITATGQRVTLRCSPRSGDLSVYWYQQSLDQGLQFLIQYYNGEERAKGNILERFSAQQFPDLHSELNLSSLELGDSALYFCALVRTGNEKLFFGSGTQLSVL.

The chain links TRBV6-5 to TRBJ2-1; perhaps TRBD2 as D (5 bases). Trimming cost V 6 bases and J 8 bases, with 17 bases left between them. CDR1 MNHEY and CDR2 SVGAGI come from the germline V gene. CDR3 length: 14 amino acids. The CDR3, as DNA: TGTGCCAGCAGCCGGGATCAGGTTTACCATGAGCAGTTCTTC. Amino acid sequence: CASSRDQVYHEQFF.

The chain employs TRBV6-2 or TRBV6-3 and TRBJ2-3; 7 bases line up with TRBD2. The CDR3 sequence is 14 residues long. Germline V gene sequence: CDR1 MNHEY, CDR2 SVGEGT. The ends lost 5 bases at V and 10 bases at J; junction bases unmatched: 12. CDR3 region: CASSNTIAGGSQYF. The DNA for the CDR3 is TGTGCCAGCAGTAACACCATAGCGGGCGGATCGCAGTATTTT.

This clone was counted once. This rearrangement joins TRBV12-3 or TRBV12-4 to TRBJ2-7; D is perhaps TRBD2 (6 bases). V was shortened by 6 bases and J by 5 bases, with 14 bases between the two germline ends. This CDR3 is 13 amino acids long. The CDR3 reads CASSSGGTHEQYF. CDR3 in DNA: TGTGCCAGCAGCTCCGGCGGGACCCACGAGCAGTACTTC.

The rearrangement uses TRBV7-9 and TRBJ1-5; 9 bases are a match to TRBD1. The CDR3 sequence is 16 residues long. Germline trimming cut 3 bases from V and 6 bases from J; bases unmatched to any gene: 9. Germline V gene data show CDR1 as SEHNR and CDR2 as FQNEAQ (reference sequence). The CDR3 DNA sequence: TGTGCCAGCAGCTTCGGGACAGGGAACCCCAGTCAGCCCCAGCATTTT. The encoded protein is CASSFGTGNPSQPQHF.

On this clone itself: In the same sample, other DNA sequences code for this CDR3. This chain links TRBV3-1 (or the pseudogene TRBV3-2) with TRBJ2-7; D remains unclear. V lost 1 base, J lost 0 bases, and 1 base lay in between. The germline V gene has CDR1 LGHDT and CDR2 YNNKEL (reference sequence). This CDR3 comprises 12 residues. CDR3 nucleotides: TGTGCCAGCAGCCAAGGCTCCTACGAGCAGTACTTC. Translating it yields CASSQGSYEQYF.

The chain recombines TRBV6-1 with TRBJ1-3; D is undetermined. Trimming removed 4 bases from V and 0 bases from J, with 13 bases in between. The CDR3 runs to 16 residues. From germline, CDR1 is MNHNS and CDR2 SASEGT. CDR3 sequence: CASSVTYTVSGNTIYF. CDR3 DNA: TGTGCCAGCAGTGTAACATACACGGTCTCTGGAAACACCATATATTTT.

This chain joins TRBV5-6 and TRBJ1-2; no reliable D call. Trimming left V 2 bases short and J 4 bases short, with 15 bases between. The CDR3 extends over 15 amino acids. Germline loops: CDR1 SGHDT, CDR2 YYEEEE. CDR3: CASSFPTNKVYGYTF. DNA for the CDR3: TGTGCCAGCAGCTTTCCGACGAATAAGGTCTATGGCTACACCTTC.

The chain is built from TRBV3-1 (or the pseudogene TRBV3-2) and TRBJ1-5; unclear D gene. Between the trimmed V and J ends, which lost 0 bases and 9 bases, there was a span of 15 bases. The CDR3 is 15 residues long. Germline CDR1 and CDR2: LGHDT and YNNKEL (reference sequence). CDR3: CASSQDNSGSGPQHF. The CDR3 region has the DNA TGTGCCAGCAGCCAAGATAACTCCGGTTCCGGGCCCCAGCATTTT.

The V and J genes are TRBV4-1 and TRBJ2-7; D perhaps matches TRBD1 (6 bases). Looked up from germline, CDR1 is MGHRA and CDR2 is YSYEKL. V lost 0 bases and J 3 bases, leaving 12 bases between the germline ends. This CDR3 spans 15 amino acids. The CDR3 DNA sequence: TGCGCCAGCAGCCAAGAAACGGTCAGGGGCTACGAGCAGTACGTC. Amino acid sequence: CASSQETVRGYEQYV.

This clone is a singleton in its sample. The rearrangement joins TRBV15 to TRBJ2-5; 7 bases match TRBD2. The CDR3 has 16 residues. V shed 3 bases and J 2 bases; nucleotides not matched to a gene: 9. The germline V gene encodes CDR1 LNHNV and CDR2 YYDKDF (reference sequence). The chain's CDR3 is CATSSPRRGLQETQYF. In DNA form, the CDR3 reads TGTGCCACCAGCAGCCCCCGGCGGGGACTACAAGAGACCCAGTACTTC.

V is TRBV20-1 and J is TRBJ1-1, with D tentatively TRBD1 (6 bases). The V end was cut by 3 bases, the J end by 1 base, with 12 bases between. The CDR3 has 14 residues. Germline V CDR1 and CDR2: DFQATT, SNEGSKA (reference sequence). The CDR3 nucleotides read TGCAGTGCTAGTCCAACAGGGAAGAACACTGAAGCTTTCTTT. Translation gives CSASPTGKNTEAFF.

The rearrangement joins TRBV10-3 to TRBJ1-5, with 8 bases fitting TRBD1. This CDR3 spans 14 amino acids. In germline, CDR1 is ENHRY, CDR2 SYGVKD. Trimming at V came to 5 bases and at J to 6 bases, leaving 6 bases not matched to a gene. CDR3 residues: CAISLGQGGQPQHF. The DNA for the CDR3 is TGTGCCATCAGTCTAGGACAGGGAGGTCAGCCCCAGCATTTT.

The chain joins TRBV5-1 to TRBJ2-5; maybe TRBD2 (6 bases). The CDR3 consists of 15 residues. Trimming took off 4 bases at V and 1 base at J, with 14 bases between the two ends. CDR1 and CDR2 from the germline V gene are SGHRS and YFSETQ. In DNA, the CDR3 is TGCGCCAGCAGCCGAATGGGGGGATCCCAAGAGACCCAGTACTTC. It codes for CASSRMGGSQETQYF.

Only one count was recorded for this clone. CDR3 nucleotides: TGCGCCAGCAGTGAGTCCACAGGGGGGGATACGCAGTATTTT. Translation: CASSESTGGDTQYF. J is TRBJ2-3 and V is TRBV10-1, with 8 positions matching TRBD1. Germline V CDR1 and CDR2: WNHNN, SYGVQD (reference sequence). V lost 0 bases to trimming and J lost 6 bases; unmatched junction nucleotides: 2. The length of the CDR3 is 14 residues.

The rearrangement uses TRBV25-1 and TRBJ1-2; TRBD1 matches 8 bases. The length of the CDR3 is 16 residues. Germline CDR1 MGHDK, CDR2 SYGVNS. V dropped 3 bases and J dropped 5; count of bases not matched to a gene: 11. The CDR3 spells CASSDSSWTGRYGYTF. DNA for the CDR3: TGTGCCAGCAGTGATAGTAGCTGGACAGGGCGGTATGGCTACACCTTC.

The genes are TRBV30 and TRBJ1-1, with D tentatively TRBD1 (5 bases). The CDR3 extends over 14 amino acids. Trimming removed 0 bases at V and 5 bases at J, with 13 bases between. The germline V gene has CDR1 GTSNPN and CDR2 SVGIG (reference sequence). The CDR3 region is CAWSVGGPRTEAFF. The CDR3 nucleotides read TGTGCCTGGAGTGTTGGGGGACCTAGGACTGAAGCTTTCTTT.

This CDR3 reads CASRHGGDLETQYF. Here the CDR3 DNA reads TGCGCCAGCAGACATGGGGGGGACCTAGAGACCCAGTACTTC. V gene TRBV5-1 combines with J gene TRBJ2-5; 7 nucleotides match TRBD2. The CDR3 is 14 amino acids. Trimming removed 5 bases from V and 4 bases from J; junction bases left unmatched: 8. In germline, CDR1 is SGHRS, CDR2 YFSETQ.

The chain recombines TRBV12-3 or TRBV12-4 with TRBJ2-1, with a weak D call TRBD2 (5 bases). The CDR3 is 12 amino acids. The germline V and J ends were trimmed by 6 bases and 9 bases, with 12 bases remaining between them. The DNA for the CDR3 is TGTGCCAGCAGCTTCGGGGTTAGTGAGCAGTTCTTC. Translating gives CASSFGVSEQFF.